Listed here are 12 T cell receptor beta chains from one sample, sequenced in a study of CD4 T cells in relation to SARS-CoV-2 and coronaviruses. Clones were sequenced by immunoSEQ multiplex PCR, and TCRdb holds only the in-frame ones, with some missing. The sample records about 37,000 clones, more than 70% being singletons. No antigen has been assigned to these receptors. The sample comprised naive CD4+ T cells from PBMCs, cultured in vitro. Subset given: naive CD4+ T cells isolated by negative enrichment. The receptor source for this set is an adult with COVID-19.

The genes are TRBV3-1 (or the pseudogene TRBV3-2) and TRBJ1-5; D is perhaps TRBD1 (5 bases). In germline, CDR1 is LGHDT, CDR2 YNNKEL (reference sequence). Trimming stripped 2 bases from V and 6 bases from J, with 8 bases between. CDR3 length: 13 amino acids. CDR3 DNA sequence: TGTGCCAGCAGCCAAATTGGGGGTCAGCCCCAGCATTTT. This gives the protein CASSQIGGQPQHF.

The V and J genes are TRBV2 and TRBJ2-3; D remains ambiguous. The CDR3 contains 16 residues. V was pared by 0 bases and J by 0 bases, with 10 bases between. The germline V gene encodes CDR1 SNHLY and CDR2 FYNNEI. CDR3 protein: CASSEALFGSTDTQYF. Here the CDR3 DNA reads TGTGCCAGCAGTGAAGCGCTTTTTGGGAGCACAGATACGCAGTATTTT.

The chain employs TRBV19 and TRBJ2-7, with 10 bases identical to TRBD1. Trimming took 6 bases from V and 2 from J; bases not matched to a gene: 7. In germline, CDR1 is LNHDA, CDR2 SQIVND (reference sequence). This CDR3 has 15 amino acids. CDR3 DNA: TGTGCCAGTAGGGGGACAGGGGACCTCACCTACGAGCAGTACTTC. As protein: CASRGTGDLTYEQYF.

CDR3 DNA: TGCGCCAGCAGCCCTTCCGACAGACTGAACACTGAAGCTTTCTTT. Protein product: CASSPSDRLNTEAFF. J is TRBJ1-1 and V is TRBV5-1, with D tentatively TRBD1 (5 bases). The CDR3 loop spans 15 amino acids. The germline V and J ends were trimmed by 4 bases and 0 bases, with 13 bases remaining between them. From germline, CDR1 is SGHRS and CDR2 YFSETQ.

The chain combines TRBV5-1 with TRBJ2-1; the match to TRBD2 covers 9 bases. The CDR3 is made up of 16 amino acids. Germline values: CDR1 SGHRS, CDR2 YFSETQ. J gave up 4 bases and V 4 bases, and 9 bases lay outside the gene matches. This CDR3 reads CASSLSGSPHYNEQFF. The CDR3 DNA follows: TGCGCCAGCAGCCTTAGCGGGAGCCCCCATTACAATGAGCAGTTCTTC.

This clone was recorded a few times. V gene TRBV2 combines with J gene TRBJ2-7; a weak D match, TRBD1 (5 bases). Germline V gene data show CDR1 as SNHLY and CDR2 as FYNNEI. There are 18 residues in the CDR3. V was shortened by 5 bases and J by 0 bases, with 23 bases between the two germline ends. In DNA, the CDR3 is TGTGCCAGCAGTACAGGCTCCCCTCAGATGCTGGGCTCCTACGAGCAGTACTTC. Its translation: CASSTGSPQMLGSYEQYF. Combining the CDR3 with reference TRBV2 and TRBJ2-7 gives the whole variable domain EPEVTQTPSHQVTQMGQEVILRCVPISNHLYFYWYRQILGQKVEFLVSFYNNEISEKSEIFDDQFSVERPDGSNFTLKIRSTKLEDSAMYFCASSTGSPQMLGSYEQYFGPGTRLTVT.

The chain uses TRBV19 and TRBJ2-2; D is undetermined. This CDR3 has 14 amino acids. Trimming left V 7 bases short and J 0 bases short, with 9 bases between. Germline V gene sequence: CDR1 LNHDA, CDR2 SQIVND (reference sequence). DNA for the CDR3: TGTGCCAGTAACTTGGGGTCGAACACCGGGGAGCTGTTTTTT. It yields the protein CASNLGSNTGELFF.

This clone appeared a single time. The chain combines TRBV27 with TRBJ2-3, with no clear D. The CDR3 totals 11 residues. V was shortened by 4 bases and J by 4 bases, with 3 bases between the two germline ends. Per the germline V gene, CDR1 is MNHEY and CDR2 is SMNVEV (reference sequence). This CDR3 reads CASSYSDTQYF. DNA of the CDR3: TGTGCCAGCAGTTACTCAGATACGCAGTATTTT.

V gene TRBV9 combines with J gene TRBJ1-5, with D unresolved. The CDR3 is 12 residues long. Germline values: CDR1 SGDLS, CDR2 YYNGEE. Trimming shortened V by 2 bases and J by 2 bases, and 2 bases separated the two germline ends. CDR3 DNA sequence: TGTGCCAGCAGCGTTGGCAATCAGCCCCAGCATTTT. Residues: CASSVGNQPQHF.

The chain links TRBV28 to TRBJ2-2; TRBD2 matches at 16 bases. CDR1 is MDHEN and CDR2 is SYDVKM in the germline V gene. V lost 7 bases to trimming and J lost 4 bases; unmatched junction nucleotides: 6. The CDR3 contains 17 residues. In DNA form, the CDR3 reads TGTGCCAGCACCGGGACTAGCGGGAGGGGCGGCACCGGGGAGCTGTTTTTT. As protein: CASTGTSGRGGTGELFF.

This chain links TRBV19 with TRBJ1-2; 12 bases agree with TRBD1. Unmatched junction bases numbered 10, after V lost 6 bases and J lost 8 bases. Germline V gene data show CDR1 as LNHDA and CDR2 as SQIVND (reference sequence). The length of the CDR3 is 15 residues. The CDR3 nucleotides are TGTGCCAGTAGCCCCAGGGACAGGGGGCTGGAAGGCTACACCTTC. It encodes CASSPRDRGLEGYTF.

The chain carries TRBV18 and TRBJ1-1, with unresolved D. V gave up 2 bases and J gave up 5 bases, with 9 bases separating them. Looked up from germline, CDR1 is KGHSH and CDR2 is LQKENI. The length of the CDR3 is 13 residues. CDR3 region: CASSPLFGTEAFF. The CDR3 nucleotides read TGTGCCAGCTCACCATTGTTTGGTACTGAAGCTTTCTTT.